Presented here are 3 T cell receptor beta chains from one specimen sequenced in a study of blood T cell repertoires in COVID-19. Repertoires were generated with immunoSEQ multiplex PCR, while TCRdb's copy carries only in-frame clones and drops some. This sample carries about 260,000 clones, 86% of them seen once, and the ten largest clones take roughly 1.9%. Sequenced material: PBMCs or T cells enriched from blood (not recorded which). These receptors were collected from a woman in her 50s who had recovered from COVID-19.

CDR3 nucleotide sequence: TGTGCCAGCAGTGAAGGGGACAGGGGCACAGATACGCAGTATTTT. Amino acids: CASSEGDRGTDTQYF. This chain uses TRBV6-1 with TRBJ2-3, with TRBD1 matching 9 bases. The V segment lost 1 base and the J segment 1 base; nucleotides outside the gene matches: 0. The CDR3 has 15 amino acids. Germline V lookup: CDR1 MNHNS, CDR2 SASEGT.

Here the CDR3 DNA reads TGTGCCAGCAGCTTAGTGCAGGGAAGTAATTCACCCCTCCACTTT. Translated: CASSLVQGSNSPLHF. The V gene is TRBV7-8, the J gene TRBJ1-6; D perhaps matches TRBD1 (5 bases). The germline V and J ends were trimmed by 1 base and 6 bases, with 10 bases remaining between them. Germline V gene data show CDR1 as SGHVS and CDR2 as FQNEAQ. The CDR3 has 15 residues.

The chain has TRBV19 and TRBJ1-6; TRBD1 aligns across 8 bases. The CDR3 has 15 residues. The germline CDR1 and CDR2 sequences are LNHDA and SQIVND (reference sequence). The J segment lost 8 bases and the V segment lost 3 bases, leaving 6 bases of the junction unmatched. CDR3 loop: CASSITPGGHSPLHF. CDR3 DNA sequence: TGTGCCAGTAGTATTACGCCAGGGGGCCATTCACCCCTCCACTTT.